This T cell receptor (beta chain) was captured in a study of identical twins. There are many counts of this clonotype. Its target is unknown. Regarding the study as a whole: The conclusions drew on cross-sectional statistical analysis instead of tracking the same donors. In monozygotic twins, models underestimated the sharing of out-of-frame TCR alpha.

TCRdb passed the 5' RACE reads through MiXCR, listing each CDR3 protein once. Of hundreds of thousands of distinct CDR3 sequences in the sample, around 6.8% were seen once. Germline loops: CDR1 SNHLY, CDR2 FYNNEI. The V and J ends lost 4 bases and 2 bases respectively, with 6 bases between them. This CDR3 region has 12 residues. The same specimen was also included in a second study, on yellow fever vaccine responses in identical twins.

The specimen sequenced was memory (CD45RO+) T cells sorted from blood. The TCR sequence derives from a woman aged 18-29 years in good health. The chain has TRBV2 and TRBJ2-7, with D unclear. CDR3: CASSAPAYEQYF. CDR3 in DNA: TGTGCCAGCAGTGCCCCGGCCTACGAGCAGTACTTC.